Listed here are 18 T cell receptor beta chains from one sample, sequenced in a study of human T cells and chemical hapten exposure. MiXCR, run by TCRdb on the RACE reads, gives a single entry per CDR3 protein. The repertoire holds about 35,000 distinct CDR3 sequences, with around 10% as singletons. Time point described: pre-sensitization, week 0. Treatment noted: therapeutic diphenylcyclopropenone sensitization with weekly scalp DPC. Researchers extracted total RNA from unfractionated whole blood. The source was whole blood, collected in connection with sensitization to the hapten diphenylcyclopropenone (DPC). These receptor sequences come from a woman in her thirties or forties with alopecia areata. Some clones in this sample may be carry-over from other donors' samples.

As to this clonotype: A much larger clone sits a single nucleotide away, making a read error possible. As the CDR3 is not closed by the conserved phenylalanine or tryptophan, this likely results from a read error. The chain couples TRBV5-1 to TRBJ2-7, with D possibly being TRBD1 or TRBD2 (6 bases each). V was cut by 7 bases and J by 5 bases, with 16 bases left in between. The CDR3 covers 13 residues. Germline lookup yields CDR1 SGHRS and CDR2 YFSETQ. The CDR3 DNA sequence: TGCGCCAGCGGGAGGCAGGGGCGGAACGAGCAGTACATC. As protein: CASGRQGRNEQYI.

This clonotype was seen ten or more times. The V gene is TRBV19, the J gene TRBJ2-2; 9 bases map to TRBD1. The CDR3 is made up of 16 amino acids. Trimming at V came to 5 bases and at J to 5 bases, leaving 9 bases not matched to a gene. Per the germline V gene, CDR1 is LNHDA and CDR2 is SQIVND (reference sequence). The DNA of the CDR3 is TGTGCCAGTAGTCTCGGACAGGGGCGGTGGACCGGGGAGCTGTTTTTT. It yields the protein CASSLGQGRWTGELFF.

This clonotype has only a few counts. A junction boundary mismatches the germline segment, possibly from a read error. The chain combines TRBV7-2 with TRBJ2-2, with D unclear. The V gene's germline CDR1 is SGHTA and CDR2 FQGNSA. The CDR3 is 14 amino acids. The CDR3 loop reads CATSLVGQTGELFF. CDR3 bases: TGTGCCACCAGCTTAGTAGGTCAAACCGGGGAGCTGTTTTTT.

This clonotype was seen a few times. The chain couples TRBV5-1 to TRBJ2-2; D call uncertain. The length of the CDR3 is 13 residues. CDR1 is SGHRS, CDR2 YFSETQ, per germline. Between the trimmed V and J ends, which lost 0 bases and 7 bases, there was a span of 7 bases. CDR3 sequence reads: CASSLVLGGELFF. CDR3 in DNA: TGCGCCAGCAGCTTGGTTCTTGGCGGGGAGCTGTTTTTT.

The sample holds a few counts of this clonotype. The gene calls are TRBV12-2 and TRBJ2-4; the D call in the table, TRBD2, was not verified against the DNA. TRBV12-2 is a documented pseudogene. The CDR3 runs to 12 residues. The CDR3: CASRFEEGLEYF. The CDR3 coding sequence is TGTGCAAGTCGCTTCGAGGAGGGACTAGAGTACTTC.

V is TRBV11-2 and J is TRBJ2-3; no clear D gene. The CDR3 consists of 15 residues. The V gene's germline CDR1 is SGHAT and CDR2 FQNNGV. Trimming stripped 1 base from V and 2 bases from J, with 10 bases between. This CDR3 reads CASSLGRAATDTQYF. The CDR3, as DNA: TGTGCCAGCAGCTTAGGTCGGGCAGCCACAGATACGCAGTATTTT.

This clonotype was found a few times. The rearrangement uses TRBV4-1 and TRBJ2-7; a possible D gene is TRBD2 (6 bases). This CDR3 is built from 15 residues. Germline loops: CDR1 MGHRA, CDR2 YSYEKL. V lost 2 bases, J lost 0 bases, and 11 bases lay in between. The DNA of the CDR3 is TGCGCCAGCAGCCAAAGAGACGGGAGCTCCTACGAGCAGTACTTC. It translates to CASSQRDGSSYEQYF.

This clonotype has a count of ten or more. The V gene is TRBV29-1, the J gene TRBJ2-4; D is ambiguous. The CDR3 is made up of 10 amino acids. CDR1 SQVTM and CDR2 ANQGSEA come from the germline V gene. Trimming took off 4 bases at V and 5 bases at J, with 3 bases between the two ends. In DNA, the CDR3 is TGCAGCGTTGGGGAAAACATTCAGTACTTC. Its protein product is CSVGENIQYF.

There are many counts of this clonotype. This chain connects TRBV7-2 to TRBJ2-6, with a tentative D call TRBD2 (5 bases). V was shortened by 3 bases and J by 0 bases, with 6 bases between the two germline ends. Germline-derived CDR1 and CDR2 are SGHTA and FQGNSA. This CDR3 is built from 15 residues. The CDR3 sequence: CASSFGSSGANVLTF. The CDR3 DNA sequence: TGTGCCAGCAGCTTTGGGAGCTCTGGGGCCAACGTCCTGACTTTC.

This clonotype came up a few times. The chain is built from TRBV29-1 and TRBJ2-5, with D tentatively TRBD1 or TRBD2 (5 bases each). This CDR3 contains 14 residues. The germline V gene encodes CDR1 SQVTM and CDR2 ANQGSEA. Trimming removed 1 base from V and 2 bases from J, with 11 bases in between. The CDR3 DNA sequence: TGCAGCGTTGAAGGCAGGGACGGACAAGAGACCCAGTACTTC. It encodes CSVEGRDGQETQYF.

The chain combines TRBV2 with TRBJ2-1; 7 positions match TRBD2. Germline V gene lookup returns CDR1 SNHLY and CDR2 FYNNEI. This CDR3 region has 13 residues. The ends lost 7 bases at V and 4 bases at J; junction bases unmatched: 4. CDR3 loop: CASKASGYNEQFF. The CDR3 DNA reads TGTGCCAGCAAGGCTAGCGGTTACAATGAGCAGTTCTTC.

The rearrangement uses TRBV11-2 and TRBJ2-7; TRBD2 agrees at 14 bases. Per germline, CDR1 SGHAT and CDR2 FQNNGV. Losses at the gene ends were 5 bases for V and 7 bases for J; bases not matched to a gene: 7. The CDR3 consists of 15 residues. CDR3 protein: CASSQGRTSGREQYF. In nucleotides, the CDR3 is TGTGCCAGCAGCCAGGGGAGGACTAGCGGGAGGGAGCAGTACTTC.

The table lists this clonotype with many counts. V gene TRBV4-2 combines with J gene TRBJ2-5, with D possibly called TRBD1 or TRBD2 (6 bases each). Germline CDR1 reads LGHNA; CDR2 reads YNFKEQ. Trimming left V 5 bases short and J 3 bases short, with 19 bases between. This CDR3 has 16 residues. CDR3 residues: CASSSRLGGREETQYF. The DNA of the CDR3 is TGTGCCAGCAGCTCAAGGTTAGGGGGGCGCGAAGAGACCCAGTACTTC.

In this sample, this clonotype turned up many times. The chain links TRBV12-5 to TRBJ2-5; D is ambiguous. The germline V gene encodes CDR1 LGHNT and CDR2 FRNRAP. The CDR3 contains 11 residues. Deletions cut 1 base from V and 5 bases from J, with 2 bases between. The DNA of the CDR3 is TGTGCTAGTGGTTTGGGGGAGACCCAGTACTTC. This sequence encodes CASGLGETQYF.

This chain connects TRBV28 to TRBJ2-4; D perhaps matches TRBD2 (5 bases). Germline lookup yields CDR1 MDHEN and CDR2 SYDVKM. The V end was cut by 5 bases, the J end by 6 bases, with 14 bases between. The CDR3 loop spans 14 amino acids. For the CDR3, the DNA is TGTGCCAGCAGTGGGCCCCCCGAGGGAAACATTCAGTACTTC. Protein: CASSGPPEGNIQYF.

J is TRBJ2-7 and V is TRBV12-3 or TRBV12-4; D tentatively reads TRBD1 or TRBD2 (5 bases each). Trimming left V 6 bases short and J 0 bases short, with 6 bases between. CDR3 length: 12 amino acids. In nucleotides, the CDR3 is TGTGCCAGCAGGGGGGTCTCCTACGAGCAGTACTTC. This gives the protein CASRGVSYEQYF.

This clonotype was recorded many times. The chain couples TRBV6-2 or TRBV6-3 to TRBJ2-7; 7 positions agree with TRBD1. The CDR3 consists of 16 residues. With V trimmed by 6 bases and J by 0 bases, 11 bases remained unmatched. Looked up from germline, CDR1 is MNHEY and CDR2 is SVGEGT. The chain's CDR3 is CASSYRGRTASYEQYF. In nucleotides, the CDR3 is TGTGCCAGCAGCTACAGGGGACGGACCGCCTCCTACGAGCAGTACTTC.

In its sample, this clonotype was seen many times. In nucleotides, the CDR3 is TGTGCCAGCCATACGGGGACAGCTGAGCAGTTCTTC. Residues: CASHTGTAEQFF. The chain employs TRBV6-5 and TRBJ2-1; 7 bases are shared with TRBD1. The V and J ends lost 8 bases and 9 bases, in that order; junction bases with no gene match: 7. The CDR3 consists of 12 residues. Germline V CDR1 and CDR2: MNHEY, SVGAGI.